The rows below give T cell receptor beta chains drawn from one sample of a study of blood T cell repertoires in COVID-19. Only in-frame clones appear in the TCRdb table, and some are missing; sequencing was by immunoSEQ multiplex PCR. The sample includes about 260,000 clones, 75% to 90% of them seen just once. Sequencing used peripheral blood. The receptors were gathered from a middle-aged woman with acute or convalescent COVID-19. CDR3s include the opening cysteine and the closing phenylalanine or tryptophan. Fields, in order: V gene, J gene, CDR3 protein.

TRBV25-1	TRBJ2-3	CASSAVQGTDTQYF
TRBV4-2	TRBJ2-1	CASSQIGTSGGAGRNEQFF
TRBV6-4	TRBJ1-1	CASSLDGGDNTEAFF
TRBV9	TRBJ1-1	CASSVGSSGPEAFF
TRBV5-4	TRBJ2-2	CASRKRQGTGELFF
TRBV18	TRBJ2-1	CASSPLVTSGGQGNEQFF
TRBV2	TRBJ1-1	CASSEILGGNTEAFF
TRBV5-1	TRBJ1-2	CASSLPTRTDQPFYGYTF
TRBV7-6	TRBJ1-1	CASSLGGIHGGEAFF
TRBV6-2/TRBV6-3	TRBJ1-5	CASSRDSYQPQHF
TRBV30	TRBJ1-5	CAWSAWGLGNQPQHF
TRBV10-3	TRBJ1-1	CAISMDRGNTEAFF
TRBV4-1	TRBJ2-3	CASSQAMADTQYF
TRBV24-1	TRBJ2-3	CATSEAGISGGTDTQYF
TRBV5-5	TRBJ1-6	CASRPVAGQNSPLHF
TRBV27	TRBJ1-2	CASSLDWRLRDGYTF
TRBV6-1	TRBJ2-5	CASSGALSGGKVETQYF
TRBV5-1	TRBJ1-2	CASSLAFNTGQGGNYGYTF
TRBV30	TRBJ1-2	CAWSLGQSPGYTF
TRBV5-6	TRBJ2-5	CASSLRGGIQETQYF
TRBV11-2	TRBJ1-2	CASSHMAASYGYTF
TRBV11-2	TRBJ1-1	CASSLVRRVLNTEAFF
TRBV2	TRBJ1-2	CAGLLARRNGYTF